The rows below give T cell receptor beta chains drawn from one sample of a study of cytomegalovirus exposure and HLA in healthy donors. Generated by immunoSEQ multiplex PCR, the TCRdb table keeps only in-frame clones and is missing some. Of 120,000 or so clones in the sample, roughly 74% were seen once. The sequenced sample was PBMCs. The receptors here all came from a woman aged 50 to 60 in good health and CMV-seropositive. The CDR3 runs from the conserved cysteine through the conserved F or W. Fields, in order: J gene, clone size, V gene, D gene, CDR3 protein, CDR3 DNA. D genes are given only for firm matches. Clone size is shown for a subset of rows, as once, few, many or a class of expanded clone.

TRBJ2-2	NA	TRBV5-1	NA	CASSLPGTGELFF	TGCGCCAGCAGCTTGCCGGGCACCGGGGAGCTGTTTTTT
TRBJ1-6	NA	TRBV15	TRBD1	CATGTGNSPLHF	TGTGCCACCGGGACAGGCAATTCACCCCTCCACTTT
TRBJ1-6	NA	TRBV30	NA	CAWSIDVEGASPLHF	TGTGCCTGGAGCATAGACGTTGAAGGGGCCTCACCCCTCCACTTT
TRBJ1-1	NA	TRBV28	NA	CASSVLTGNTEAFF	TGTGCCAGCAGTGTGTTGACAGGGAACACTGAAGCTTTCTTT
TRBJ1-1	few	TRBV6-1	NA	CASRVEVMNTEAFF	TGTGCCAGCAGGGTTGAGGTCATGAACACTGAAGCTTTCTTT
TRBJ2-7	once	TRBV10-1	NA	CASSGGLAVFYEQYF	TGCGCCAGCAGTGGGGGGCTAGCGGTGTTCTATGAGCAGTACTTC
TRBJ1-2	NA	TRBV6-5	TRBD1	CASSYQTGGENGYTF	TGTGCCAGCAGTTACCAGACAGGGGGCGAGAATGGCTACACCTTC
TRBJ1-1	once	TRBV29-1	NA	CSVGGGGTEAFF	TGCAGCGTTGGGGGCGGAGGGACTGAAGCTTTCTTT
TRBJ1-1	few	TRBV4-3	NA	CASSQEVSTGEAFF	TGCGCCAGCAGCCAAGAAGTCTCGACAGGTGAAGCTTTCTTT
TRBJ1-2	NA	TRBV19	NA	CASSRSRDSDGYTF	TGTGCCAGTAGTCGTAGCAGGGATTCAGATGGCTACACCTTC
TRBJ2-6	NA	TRBV2	NA	CASSPDRSGANVLTF	TGTGCCAGCAGCCCAGACAGAAGCGGGGCCAACGTCCTGACTTTC
TRBJ1-2	NA	TRBV30	NA	CAWSNGDLSYGYTF	TGTGCCTGGAGTAACGGGGATCTCTCCTATGGCTACACCTTC
TRBJ2-3	NA	TRBV11-2	TRBD1	CASSLRPRDRVTDTQYF	TGTGCCAGCAGCTTAAGACCTAGGGACAGGGTTACAGATACGCAGTATTTT
TRBJ2-5	NA	TRBV7-9	NA	CASSLLAGMKETQYF	TGTGCCAGCAGCTTACTCGCGGGGATGAAAGAGACCCAGTACTTC